This T cell receptor (beta chain) emerged from a study of shared clonotypes between healthy human individuals. Study-wide results and limits: The low donor count limited represented genetic and exposure-history diversity. Compared with clonotypes that all four donors shared, non-shared clonotypes had lower generation probabilities.

There are 11 residues in the CDR3. V lost 4 bases and J lost 12, with 12 bases in between. Germline V gene data show CDR1 as SGHTA and CDR2 as FQGNSA. This clone is a singleton in its sample. Its cognate antigen is unknown. This table comes from immunoSEQ multiplex PCR, and its TCRdb copy is limited to in-frame clones, with some not included. The sample includes more than 2,000,000 clones, over 85% seen only once; the top ten take roughly 0.36%. The sample comprised naive CD4+ T cells from PBMCs. Sample subset: CD45RA+ positively selected. The J gene is TRBJ1-2, the V gene TRBV7-2; D gene unclear. This sequence originates from a man aged 18 to 30 in good health. Some clones in this sample may be carry-over from other donors' samples. The CDR3 DNA reads as TGTGCCAGCAGCTCCCCCGGGTCCCACACCTTC. As protein: CASSSPGSHTF. Using reference TRBV7-2 and TRBJ1-2 for the parts outside the CDR3, the full variable domain is GAGVSQSPSNKVTEKGKDVELRCDPISGHTALYWYRQSLGQGLEFLIYFQGNSAPDKSGLPSDRFSAERTGGSVSTLTIQRTQQEDSAVYLCASSSPGSHTFGSGTRLTVV.